The 29 T cell receptor beta chains below all came from one sample that was sequenced in a study of T cell changes during pregnancy in multiple sclerosis. The data were produced by immunoSEQ multiplex PCR, yet TCRdb's version contains in-frame clones alone and is incomplete. The sample includes 35,000 to 50,000 clones, about nine tenths of them seen just once. This material consisted of CD4+ T cells from peripheral blood mononuclear cells, taken in the first trimester of pregnancy. The receptors were gathered from a female donor with multiple sclerosis, enrolled in a pregnancy study.

This chain links TRBV7-9 with TRBJ2-7; 9 positions agree with TRBD2. The J segment lost 5 bases and the V segment lost 5 bases, leaving 13 bases of the junction unmatched. Germline-derived CDR1 and CDR2 are SEHNR and FQNEAQ (reference sequence). The CDR3 length is 16 residues. The CDR3 region has the DNA TGTGCCAGCAGCCCTCCGGGAGCGGGAGGTTCCCACGAGCAGTACTTC. Encoded protein: CASSPPGAGGSHEQYF.

J is TRBJ1-3 and V is TRBV6-1; D unclear. CDR1 and CDR2 from the germline V gene are MNHNS and SASEGT. This CDR3 spans 14 amino acids. The germline V and J ends were trimmed by 0 bases and 4 bases, with 7 bases remaining between them. The CDR3 nucleotides are TGTGCCAGCAGTGAAGCCGGGATGGGAAACACCATATATTTT. It yields the protein CASSEAGMGNTIYF.

The chain is built from TRBV5-4 and TRBJ1-1; D not certain. CDR3 length equals 14 residues. Trimming removed 3 bases from V and 2 bases from J, with 11 bases in between. CDR1 and CDR2 from the germline V gene are SGHNT and YYREEE (reference sequence). CDR3 nucleotides: TGTGCCAGCAGCTCCGACGGGAAAAACACTGAAGCTTTCTTT. This codes for CASSSDGKNTEAFF.

The chain combines TRBV2 with TRBJ2-3; TRBD2 agrees at 7 bases. Germline V CDR1 and CDR2: SNHLY, FYNNEI. J was trimmed by 1 base and V by 4 bases; bases with no gene match: 5. The CDR3 is 15 amino acids. For the CDR3, the DNA is TGTGCCAGCAGTGGTCCCGCGGGAGGCACAGATACGCAGTATTTT. It yields the protein CASSGPAGGTDTQYF. The full variable domain, with the rest looked up from reference TRBV2 and TRBJ2-3, is EPEVTQTPSHQVTQMGQEVILRCVPISNHLYFYWYRQILGQKVEFLVSFYNNEISEKSEIFDDQFSVERPDGSNFTLKIRSTKLEDSAMYFCASSGPAGGTDTQYFGPGTRLTVL.

V gene TRBV6-5 combines with J gene TRBJ2-5; tentative D call: TRBD1 (5 bases). CDR1 is MNHEY, CDR2 SVGAGI, per germline. This CDR3 spans 13 amino acids. V lost 5 bases, J lost 1 base, and 8 bases lay in between. For the CDR3, the DNA is TGTGCCAGCAGTCACAGGCGCCAAGAGACCCAGTACTTC. This translates into CASSHRRQETQYF.

V and J are TRBV15 and TRBJ2-3; a weak D match, TRBD1 (6 bases). The germline V gene has CDR1 LNHNV and CDR2 YYDKDF (reference sequence). The CDR3 consists of 18 residues. V lost 1 base to trimming and J lost 0 bases, with 17 bases between them. The CDR3 is CATSRVLGQTLSTDTQYF. Written as DNA, the CDR3 is TGTGCCACCAGCAGAGTCTTAGGACAGACTTTGAGCACAGATACGCAGTATTTT.

The chain joins TRBV14 to TRBJ1-5; D possibly corresponds to TRBD1 (6 bases). Germline V gene lookup returns CDR1 SGHDN and CDR2 FVKESK. This CDR3 has 14 residues. Trimming cost V 2 bases and J 4 bases, with 9 bases left between them. CDR3 nucleotides: TGTGCCAGCAGCCAAACAGGGATTAATCAGCCCCAGCATTTT. Protein sequence: CASSQTGINQPQHF.

The chain couples TRBV27 to TRBJ2-3; 9 positions match TRBD1. The CDR3 contains 15 residues. CDR1 MNHEY and CDR2 SMNVEV come from the germline V gene (reference sequence). J lost 7 bases, V lost 3 bases, and 8 bases had no gene match. DNA for the CDR3: TGTGCCAGCAGTTTGACAGGGGGTCGCCAACATACGCAGTATTTT. This encodes CASSLTGGRQHTQYF.

The CDR3 spells CSVGQGNYGYTF. The CDR3 DNA reads TGCAGCGTTGGACAGGGCAACTATGGCTACACCTTC. This chain uses TRBV29-1 with TRBJ1-2; 7 nucleotides line up with TRBD1. The CDR3 runs 12 residues. V gave up 4 bases and J gave up 2 bases; unmatched junction bases: 1. Germline values: CDR1 SQVTM, CDR2 ANQGSEA. Using reference TRBV29-1 and TRBJ1-2 for the parts outside the CDR3, the full variable domain is SAVISQKPSRDICQRGTSLTIQCQVDSQVTMMFWYRQQPGQSLTLIATANQGSEATYESGFVIDKFPISRPNLTFSTLTVSNMSPEDSSIYLCSVGQGNYGYTFGSGTRLTVV.

The genes are TRBV27 and TRBJ1-1; 7 positions agree with TRBD1. V lost 8 bases and J lost 3; bases outside the gene matches: 6. There are 13 residues in the CDR3. Germline loops: CDR1 MNHEY, CDR2 SMNVEV (reference sequence). The CDR3 region is CASGRQGYTEAFF. DNA of the CDR3: TGTGCCAGCGGGAGACAGGGCTACACTGAAGCTTTCTTT.

V is TRBV20-1 and J is TRBJ2-5; no clear D gene. The CDR3 consists of 10 residues. Germline V gives CDR1 DFQATT, CDR2 SNEGSKA (reference sequence). V was cut by 6 bases and J by 4 bases, with 6 bases left in between. CDR3: CSAFVETQYF. CDR3 DNA: TGCAGTGCGTTCGTAGAGACCCAGTACTTC.

This chain links TRBV19 with TRBJ1-5; possibly TRBD1 for D (5 bases). Trimming cost V 2 bases and J 1 base, with 15 bases left between them. Germline values: CDR1 LNHDA, CDR2 SQIVND (reference sequence). CDR3 length: 17 amino acids. The CDR3 DNA reads as TGTGCCAGTAGTATAAACCCCCCCGCAGGGAGCAATCAGCCCCAGCATTTT. This translates into CASSINPPAGSNQPQHF.

The chain links TRBV5-6 to TRBJ1-2, with unresolved D. The CDR3 totals 15 residues. Trimming took off 1 base at V and 1 base at J, with 11 bases between the two ends. Per the germline V gene, CDR1 is SGHDT and CDR2 is YYEEEE. CDR3 loop: CASSLSLANNYGYTF. CDR3 in DNA: TGTGCCAGCAGCTTGTCACTCGCGAATAACTATGGCTACACCTTC.

The V gene is TRBV19, the J gene TRBJ2-7, with D perhaps TRBD2 (5 bases). Trimming took off 5 bases at V and 4 bases at J, with 15 bases between the two ends. The germline gives CDR1 LNHDA, CDR2 SQIVND (reference sequence). CDR3 length: 14 amino acids. The CDR3 protein is CASSPRDQFYEQYF. The DNA for the CDR3 is TGTGCCAGTAGTCCCCGGGATCAATTTTACGAGCAGTACTTC. The full variable domain, rest sourced from reference TRBV19 and TRBJ2-7, is DGGITQSPKYLFRKEGQNVTLSCEQNLNHDAMYWYRQDPGQGLRLIYYSQIVNDFQKGDIAEGYSVSREKKESFPLTVTSAQKNPTAFYLCASSPRDQFYEQYFGPGTRLTVT.

The chain links TRBV7-9 to TRBJ2-3; tentatively, D is TRBD2 (6 bases). Germline V lookup: CDR1 SEHNR, CDR2 FQNEAQ (reference sequence). V was clipped by 5 bases and J by 2 bases, with 11 bases between them. CDR3 length: 14 residues. CDR3 nucleotides: TGTGCCAGCAGCCCTTGGGACTTCACAGATACGCAGTATTTT. Protein: CASSPWDFTDTQYF.

This chain connects TRBV9 to TRBJ2-2; possible D gene TRBD2, 5 bases. Germline CDR1 reads SGDLS; CDR2 reads YYNGEE. The V end was cut by 0 bases, the J end by 7 bases, with 13 bases between. The CDR3 sequence is 15 residues long. Here the CDR3 reads CASSVANGVGGELFF. In DNA form, the CDR3 reads TGTGCCAGCAGCGTAGCGAACGGGGTCGGCGGGGAGCTGTTTTTT. Complete variable domain (other parts from reference TRBV9 and TRBJ2-2): DSGVTQTPKHLITATGQRVTLRCSPRSGDLSVYWYQQSLDQGLQFLIQYYNGEERAKGNILERFSAQQFPDLHSELNLSSLELGDSALYFCASSVANGVGGELFFGEGSRLTVL.

This sequence joins TRBV28 and TRBJ1-1, with D possibly matching TRBD1 (5 bases). Trimming left V 4 bases short and J 1 base short, with 10 bases between. This CDR3 has 14 residues. Germline CDR1 reads MDHEN; CDR2 reads SYDVKM. Here the CDR3 DNA reads TGTGCCAGCAGTTACCTCGGACAGAACACTGAAGCTTTCTTT. Translating gives CASSYLGQNTEAFF.

The gene calls are TRBV28 and TRBJ2-1, with 10 bases identical to TRBD2. Germline trimming cut 7 bases from V and 3 bases from J; bases unmatched to any gene: 6. Germline loops: CDR1 MDHEN, CDR2 SYDVKM. The CDR3 totals 15 residues. The chain's CDR3 is CASTRGLANYNEQFF. The DNA of the CDR3 is TGTGCCAGCACGCGGGGACTAGCGAACTACAATGAGCAGTTCTTC.

In DNA form, the CDR3 reads TGTGCCAGTAGTCCGCTATCTAGCGGGAGAAACGAGCAGTACTTC. Its protein product is CASSPLSSGRNEQYF. The chain uses TRBV19 and TRBJ2-7, with 10 bases aligning to TRBD2. The CDR3 totals 15 residues. J lost 5 bases, V lost 5 bases, and 9 bases had no gene match. CDR1 LNHDA and CDR2 SQIVND come from the germline V gene (reference sequence).

V usage is TRBV5-4 and J usage is TRBJ2-1; 7 nucleotides agree with TRBD2. CDR1 is SGHNT, CDR2 YYREEE, per germline (reference sequence). V shed 3 bases, J shed 1 base, and the junction held 4 bases outside the gene matches. The CDR3 covers 15 residues. The CDR3 loop reads CASSSPGLSYNEQFF. DNA for the CDR3: TGTGCCAGCAGCTCCCCGGGACTATCCTACAATGAGCAGTTCTTC.

In the case of this clone: Other DNA sequences from this sample encode an identical CDR3 as well. CDR3 region: CASSPAGGPGEQFF. As DNA, the CDR3 is TGTGCCAGCAGTCCAGCGGGAGGGCCTGGTGAGCAGTTCTTC. The gene calls are TRBV6-5 and TRBJ2-1, with 10 bases matching TRBD2. The CDR3 is 14 residues long. CDR1 and CDR2 (germline): MNHEY, SVGAGI. V was clipped by 5 bases and J by 9 bases; unmatched bases: 7.

This chain connects TRBV7-9 to TRBJ2-1, with D possibly being TRBD2 (6 bases). The V gene's germline CDR1 is SEHNR and CDR2 FQNEAQ (reference sequence). Between the trimmed V and J ends, which lost 8 bases and 5 bases, there was a span of 16 bases. CDR3 length: 14 amino acids. The CDR3 coding sequence is TGTGCCAGCGCACTGGGGGGTTTGCACAATGAGCAGTTCTTC. Translation gives CASALGGLHNEQFF. Using reference TRBV7-9 and TRBJ2-1 for the parts outside the CDR3, the full variable domain is DTGVSQNPRHKITKRGQNVTFRCDPISEHNRLYWYRQTLGQGPEFLTYFQNEAQLEKSRLLSDRFSAERPKGSFSTLEIQRTEQGDSAMYLCASALGGLHNEQFFGPGTRLTVL.

V and J are TRBV28 and TRBJ2-7; 7 nucleotides align to TRBD1. The CDR3 runs to 14 residues. The V and J ends lost 5 bases and 3 bases, in that order; junction bases with no gene match: 7. Germline CDR1 reads MDHEN; CDR2 reads SYDVKM. This chain's CDR3 is CASSAGTANYEQYF. The CDR3 region has the DNA TGTGCCAGCAGTGCCGGGACAGCAAACTACGAGCAGTACTTC.

In its sample, this clone was seen a few times. The chain employs TRBV10-3 and TRBJ2-7; 9 bases map to TRBD1. Per germline, CDR1 ENHRY and CDR2 SYGVKD. This CDR3 has 14 residues. The V segment lost 7 bases and the J segment 6 bases; nucleotides outside the gene matches: 10. CDR3 bases: TGTGCCATCAATCCGGGACAGGGCCGGGTCGAGCAGTACTTC. Translating it yields CAINPGQGRVEQYF.

V usage is TRBV5-5 and J usage is TRBJ2-7, with 9 bases fitting TRBD2. This CDR3 region has 15 residues. Losses at the gene ends were 1 base for V and 7 bases for J; bases not matched to a gene: 9. The germline CDR1 and CDR2 sequences are SGHKS and YYEKEE (reference sequence). This chain's CDR3 is CASSLPGTSQREQYF. Written as DNA, the CDR3 is TGTGCCAGCAGCTTGCCGGGGACTAGCCAGCGTGAGCAGTACTTC.

Written as DNA, the CDR3 is TGTGCCAGCTCTCCAACAGGGCCCTCGAACACCGGGGAGCTGTTTTTT. Protein product: CASSPTGPSNTGELFF. The chain employs TRBV18 and TRBJ2-2; D possibly corresponds to TRBD1 (6 bases). The V gene's germline CDR1 is KGHSH and CDR2 LQKENI. The CDR3 is 16 residues long. V was pared by 6 bases and J by 0 bases, with 14 bases between.

The V and J genes are TRBV23-1 and TRBJ2-5, with a weak D call TRBD2 (7 bases). TRBV23-1 is reported as an ORF; its role is uncertain. Deletions cut 0 bases from V and 2 bases from J, with 13 bases between. The CDR3 is made up of 16 amino acids. The CDR3 loop is CASSQSGRGDQETQYF. The CDR3 DNA is TGCGCCAGCAGTCAATCAGGGAGGGGGGATCAAGAGACCCAGTACTTC.

This chain uses TRBV6-5 with TRBJ2-7; 11 positions agree with TRBD2. V dropped 2 bases and J dropped 3; count of bases not matched to a gene: 0. Germline CDR1 and CDR2: MNHEY and SVGAGI. The CDR3 has 14 residues. The CDR3 sequence: CASSYTSGSYEQYF. Written as DNA, the CDR3 is TGTGCCAGCAGTTACACTAGCGGGAGCTACGAGCAGTACTTC.

This sequence joins TRBV5-1 and TRBJ2-7, with 7 bases fitting TRBD2. The CDR3 has 15 residues. V lost 5 bases to trimming and J lost 0 bases; unmatched junction nucleotides: 8. Per the germline V gene, CDR1 is SGHRS and CDR2 is YFSETQ. The CDR3 reads CASRTGGGSSYEQYF. CDR3 DNA sequence: TGCGCCAGCAGGACCGGCGGGGGTAGCTCCTACGAGCAGTACTTC.